One and the same sample provided the 30 T cell receptor beta chains below, sequenced in a study of shared clonotypes between healthy human individuals. Libraries were prepared by immunoSEQ multiplex PCR; TCRdb keeps only in-frame clonotypes and omits some of them. The sample includes roughly 2.2 million clones, approximately 93% seen only once; the top ten take 0.35% to 0.45%. Sequencing used naive CD4+ T cells from PBMCs. Subset meaning: CD45RA+ positively selected. The receptor source for this set is a man aged 18-30 years in good health. Some clones in this sample may be carry-over from other donors' samples.

V usage is TRBV7-2 and J usage is TRBJ2-5; D gene unclear. The germline gives CDR1 SGHTA, CDR2 FQGNSA. The CDR3 loop spans 14 amino acids. The V end lost 5 bases, the J end lost 4 bases, and 14 bases lay between the germline ends. The CDR3 region is CASSPLQARETQYF. In nucleotides, the CDR3 is TGTGCCAGCAGCCCCCTGCAGGCTCGAGAGACCCAGTACTTC.

A word on this clone: Distinct nucleotide sequences in the sample also encode this CDR3. This chain joins TRBV11-2 and TRBJ1-5, with D perhaps TRBD1 (6 bases). The germline V gene has CDR1 SGHAT and CDR2 FQNNGV. The length of the CDR3 is 13 residues. With 1 base removed from V and 5 bases from J, the gap between germline ends came to 6 bases. This CDR3 is CASSLGTDQPQHF. The CDR3 nucleotides read TGTGCCAGCAGCTTAGGGACAGATCAGCCCCAGCATTTT.

The rearrangement uses TRBV21-1 and TRBJ1-5. TRBV21-1 is tagged as a pseudogene. The CDR3 sequence is 13 residues long. CDR3 amino acids: CASSGRGGQPQHF. In DNA form, the CDR3 reads TGTGCCAGCAGCGGAAGGGGGGGGCAGCCCCAGCATTTT.

The rearrangement joins TRBV7-8 to TRBJ1-2, with D unclear. The germline CDR1 and CDR2 sequences are SGHVS and FQNEAQ. This CDR3 has 13 amino acids. V shed 0 bases and J shed 8 bases, with 10 bases lying between them. CDR3 DNA sequence: TGTGCCAGCAGCTTAGCGGGGAGGTCGGGCTACACCTTC. Its translation is CASSLAGRSGYTF.

J is TRBJ2-3 and V is TRBV6-5, with TRBD1 as a possible D gene (6 bases). The CDR3 is 14 amino acids. Trimming left V 6 bases short and J 1 base short, with 11 bases between. Per the germline V gene, CDR1 is MNHEY and CDR2 is SVGAGI. The CDR3 is CASRGAPGTDTQYF. DNA of the CDR3: TGTGCCAGCAGGGGGGCCCCCGGCACAGATACGCAGTATTTT.

This clone showed up just once. This rearrangement joins TRBV6-5 to TRBJ2-7; 12 bases are shared with TRBD1. This CDR3 spans 14 amino acids. Germline V gene lookup returns CDR1 MNHEY and CDR2 SVGAGI. Trimming cost V 5 bases and J 6 bases; bases outside gene matches: 5. The CDR3 DNA sequence: TGTGCCAGCAGTCCCGGGACAGGGGGCGTCGAGCAGTACTTC. Encoded protein: CASSPGTGGVEQYF.

V gene TRBV9 combines with J gene TRBJ2-7; a weak D match, TRBD2 (5 bases). V was pared by 4 bases and J by 5 bases, with 22 bases between. The CDR3 consists of 16 residues. The germline gives CDR1 SGDLS, CDR2 YYNGEE. Here the CDR3 DNA reads TGTGCCAGCAGCCCTTACTTTGGAGGTATTCAGCACGAGCAGTACTTC. Protein: CASSPYFGGIQHEQYF.

Only one count was recorded for this clone. The chain employs TRBV5-1 and TRBJ1-3; perhaps TRBD1 as D (5 bases). Trimming pared 4 bases from V and 4 bases from J, leaving 21 bases between. CDR1 is SGHRS and CDR2 is YFSETQ in the germline V gene. CDR3 size: 17 residues. Here the CDR3 DNA reads TGCGCCAGCAGCGCGGGGCCGGAGCGGGGTAGCGGAAACACCATATATTTT. Protein sequence: CASSAGPERGSGNTIYF.

A note on this clone: The same CDR3 is also encoded by other DNA sequences in this sample. The chain recombines TRBV11-2 with TRBJ2-7; 7 bases map to TRBD2. Germline CDR1 and CDR2: SGHAT and FQNNGV. The CDR3 loop spans 14 amino acids. V dropped 1 base and J dropped 3; count of bases not matched to a gene: 3. CDR3 bases: TGTGCCAGCAGCTTAGGACGCGGGGGCTACGAGCAGTACTTC. This encodes CASSLGRGGYEQYF.

The CDR3 bases are TGTGCCAGCAGTCCTGCTCGGACAGATACGCAGTATTTT. It yields the protein CASSPARTDTQYF. This chain connects TRBV2 to TRBJ2-3; D unresolved. V dropped 5 bases and J dropped 3 bases, with 9 bases sitting between them. This CDR3 has 13 amino acids. Germline loops: CDR1 SNHLY, CDR2 FYNNEI.

The CDR3 sequence is CASNLGQGNYGYTF. In DNA, the CDR3 is TGTGCCAGCAACCTGGGACAGGGGAACTATGGCTACACCTTC. The V call is TRBV28, the J call TRBJ1-2, with 10 bases that match TRBD1. V was pared by 7 bases and J by 2 bases, with 4 bases of the junction left unmatched. The CDR3 totals 14 residues. Germline loops: CDR1 MDHEN, CDR2 SYDVKM.

For the CDR3, the DNA is TGTGCCAGCAGCTTAACGGGGGCGTCGGGCTCCGAGCAGTACTTC. It yields the protein CASSLTGASGSEQYF. This sequence joins TRBV7-3 and TRBJ2-7; possible D gene TRBD1, 6 bases. CDR1 is SGHTA, CDR2 FQGTGA, per germline. The CDR3 is made up of 15 amino acids. The V end lost 0 bases, the J end lost 6 bases, and 15 bases lay between the germline ends.

The V gene is TRBV27, the J gene TRBJ1-1; possible D gene TRBD1, 5 bases. The CDR3 extends over 17 amino acids. The germline V gene has CDR1 MNHEY and CDR2 SMNVEV (reference sequence). Trimming took 1 base from V and 4 from J, leaving 19 bases between them. CDR3 protein: CASSLFGVGQGGTEAFF. CDR3 DNA: TGTGCCAGCAGTTTATTCGGGGTAGGGCAGGGTGGCACTGAAGCTTTCTTT.

The J gene is TRBJ1-1, the V gene TRBV5-1, with D hard to call. Germline V gene lookup returns CDR1 SGHRS and CDR2 YFSETQ. The CDR3 totals 13 residues. V dropped 1 base and J dropped 5 bases, with 9 bases sitting between them. Here the CDR3 reads CASSLTQTTEAFF. The CDR3 nucleotides are TGCGCCAGCAGCTTGACACAGACAACTGAAGCTTTCTTT. Combining the CDR3 with reference TRBV5-1 and TRBJ1-1 gives the whole variable domain KAGVTQTPRYLIKTRGQQVTLSCSPISGHRSVSWYQQTPGQGLQFLFEYFSETQRNKGNFPGRFSGRQFSNSRSEMNVSTLELGDSALYLCASSLTQTTEAFFGQGTRLTVV.

The chain uses TRBV28 and TRBJ1-1; tentative D call: TRBD1 (5 bases). Germline V gene sequence: CDR1 MDHEN, CDR2 SYDVKM. V shed 2 bases and J shed 4 bases, with 8 bases lying between them. The CDR3 contains 13 residues. The CDR3 spells CASSLQRGTEAFF. The CDR3 bases are TGTGCCAGCAGTTTACAAAGGGGCACTGAAGCTTTCTTT.

The sample holds a few counts of this clone. The same CDR3 is also encoded by other DNA sequences in this sample. The chain couples TRBV6-5 to TRBJ1-1; maybe TRBD1 (6 bases). There are 12 residues in the CDR3. CDR1 and CDR2 (germline): MNHEY, SVGAGI. The V gene lost 6 bases and the J gene lost 4 bases, with 9 bases spanning the gap. CDR3 protein: CASSKGGTEAFF. The DNA for the CDR3 is TGTGCCAGCAGCAAAGGGGGCACTGAAGCTTTCTTT.

The chain employs TRBV29-1 and TRBJ1-2, with no clear D. The germline V gene encodes CDR1 SQVTM and CDR2 ANQGSEA. This CDR3 contains 12 residues. With 0 bases removed from V and 10 bases from J, the gap between germline ends came to 12 bases. The CDR3 bases are TGCAGCGTTGAAGATTTTGGGAAGGACTACACCTTC. The encoded protein is CSVEDFGKDYTF. Variable domain in full (rest from reference TRBV29-1 and TRBJ1-2): SAVISQKPSRDICQRGTSLTIQCQVDSQVTMMFWYRQQPGQSLTLIATANQGSEATYESGFVIDKFPISRPNLTFSTLTVSNMSPEDSSIYLCSVEDFGKDYTFGSGTRLTVV.

The chain uses TRBV28 and TRBJ1-3; 8 bases align to TRBD1. V dropped 6 bases and J dropped 2; count of bases not matched to a gene: 9. Germline CDR1 MDHEN, CDR2 SYDVKM. CDR3 length: 16 residues. CDR3 DNA: TGTGCCAGCAGCCTAAACGGACAGGGCCCTGGAAACACCATATATTTT. Translation gives CASSLNGQGPGNTIYF.

This clone was observed a single time. The chain employs TRBV28 and TRBJ1-4; the match to TRBD1 covers 11 bases. In germline, CDR1 is MDHEN, CDR2 SYDVKM. The CDR3 totals 14 residues. The V segment lost 6 bases and the J segment 12 bases; nucleotides outside the gene matches: 9. The chain's CDR3 is CASRPGQGGYELFF. CDR3 in DNA: TGTGCCAGCAGACCGGGACAGGGGGGTTATGAACTGTTTTTT. The full variable domain, completed using reference TRBV28 and TRBJ1-4, is DVKVTQSSRYLVKRTGEKVFLECVQDMDHENMFWYRQDPGLGLRLIYFSYDVKMKEKGDIPEGYSVSREKKERFSLILESASTNQTSMYLCASRPGQGGYELFFGSGTQLSVL.

This clone was found once. V and J are TRBV6-5 and TRBJ1-1, with a possible D match to TRBD1 (5 bases). From germline, CDR1 is MNHEY and CDR2 SVGAGI. This CDR3 contains 15 residues. V lost 6 bases and J 0 bases, leaving 14 bases between the germline ends. CDR3 bases: TGTGCCAGCAGAACTCGTCGGGGACTGAACACTGAAGCTTTCTTT. As protein: CASRTRRGLNTEAFF.

The CDR3 bases are TGCAGCATCTTGACAGGGGGGACTGAAGCTTTCTTT. This translates into CSILTGGTEAFF. The chain links TRBV29-1 to TRBJ1-1, with 9 bases lining up with TRBD1. Germline CDR1 is SQVTM and CDR2 is ANQGSEA. The CDR3 consists of 12 residues. The J segment lost 5 bases and the V segment lost 8 bases, leaving 6 bases of the junction unmatched.

The gene calls are TRBV2 and TRBJ2-1, with TRBD2 identical over 11 bases. CDR3 length: 13 amino acids. Germline trimming cut 6 bases from V and 7 bases from J; bases unmatched to any gene: 2. CDR1 SNHLY and CDR2 FYNNEI come from the germline V gene. The DNA of the CDR3 is TGTGCCAGCAGGAGACTAGCGGGAAATGAGCAGTTCTTC. Its translation: CASRRLAGNEQFF.

This chain links TRBV29-1 with TRBJ2-7, with 10 bases aligning to TRBD1. CDR3 length equals 15 residues. V shed 7 bases, J shed 4 bases, and the junction held 13 bases outside the gene matches. The germline V gene encodes CDR1 SQVTM and CDR2 ANQGSEA. The CDR3 spells CSASTIGTGEYEQYF. The CDR3 DNA sequence: TGCAGCGCCTCCACTATCGGGACAGGGGAGTACGAGCAGTACTTC.

This chain uses TRBV5-1 with TRBJ1-6; D call uncertain. The germline CDR1 and CDR2 sequences are SGHRS and YFSETQ. CDR3 length: 15 amino acids. Trimming shortened V by 0 bases and J by 7 bases, and 11 bases separated the two germline ends. The CDR3 bases are TGCGCCAGCAGCTTGGATCCGGGAAAGAATTCACCCCTCCACTTT. Translated, it gives CASSLDPGKNSPLHF.

The chain is built from TRBV7-9 and TRBJ1-6; D remains ambiguous. V was clipped by 2 bases and J by 5 bases, with 7 bases between them. Looked up from germline, CDR1 is SEHNR and CDR2 is FQNEAQ (reference sequence). The CDR3 runs 14 residues. CDR3 coding DNA: TGTGCCAGCAGCTTACAGCAAGATAATTCACCCCTCCACTTT. Residues: CASSLQQDNSPLHF.

The chain employs TRBV9 and TRBJ2-5; 7 nucleotides line up with TRBD2. CDR3 length: 13 amino acids. CDR1 is SGDLS, CDR2 YYNGEE, per germline. V dropped 3 bases and J dropped 10; count of bases not matched to a gene: 9. Written as DNA, the CDR3 is TGTGCCAGCAGCGAGCGGGACTACCGGGACCAGTACTTC. Translation gives CASSERDYRDQYF.

This chain connects TRBV30 to TRBJ2-1; 7 bases map to TRBD2. CDR3 length: 14 residues. The J segment lost 5 bases and the V segment lost 3 bases, leaving 7 bases of the junction unmatched. Germline values: CDR1 GTSNPN, CDR2 SVGIG (reference sequence). The CDR3 spells CAWSRDYINNEQFF. In DNA, the CDR3 is TGTGCCTGGAGCCGGGACTACATAAACAATGAGCAGTTCTTC.

This clone appeared once. The chain joins TRBV5-6 to TRBJ1-2; perhaps TRBD1 as D (6 bases). The CDR3 has 15 amino acids. Germline lookup yields CDR1 SGHDT and CDR2 YYEEEE. Trimming pared 1 base from V and 2 bases from J, leaving 12 bases between. CDR3 amino acids: CASSLIPGQNYGYTF. The CDR3 bases are TGTGCCAGCAGCTTGATTCCGGGACAAAACTATGGCTACACCTTC.

This clone was detected a few times. The genes are TRBV19 and TRBJ1-5; D might be TRBD1 (5 bases). V was trimmed by 8 bases and J by 5 bases, leaving 19 bases between them. The CDR3 sequence is 15 residues long. The germline V gene encodes CDR1 LNHDA and CDR2 SQIVND (reference sequence). The CDR3 loop is CASAKGSLGDQPQHF. The CDR3 DNA sequence: TGTGCCAGTGCCAAAGGGTCATTAGGGGATCAGCCCCAGCATTTT.

The sample holds a few counts of this clone. This chain uses TRBV5-4 with TRBJ1-3; D might be TRBD1 (6 bases). The germline V and J ends were trimmed by 3 bases and 8 bases, with 12 bases remaining between them. CDR1 and CDR2 (germline): SGHNT, YYREEE (reference sequence). The CDR3 is 13 residues long. In DNA, the CDR3 is TGTGCCAGCAGCTCGGGACAACGGGACACCATATATTTT. Translating gives CASSSGQRDTIYF.